This TCR beta chain was captured by sequencing in a study of T cells in Graves' hyperthyroidism and ophthalmopathy. A patient was excluded if there was uncontrolled infection, other autoimmune disease, pregnancy or lactation. Thyroid ultrasound, orbital computed tomography, clinical symptoms, and serum thyroxine and TRAb underpinned diagnoses. Researchers took RNA transcripts and amplified the TCR beta CDR3 regions from them. TCR CDR3 regions were first amplified by RT-PCR with HTBI primers. In TCRdb, the multiplex PCR reads were re-called with MiXCR into one record per CDR3 protein. The sample holds roughly 510,000 distinct CDR3 sequences, over 45% seen once. The CDR3 runs to 14 residues. V gave up 4 bases and J gave up 8 bases, with 17 bases separating them. From germline, CDR1 is MGHRA and CDR2 YSYEKL. Comments on this clonotype: Antigen unknown.

Findings and caveats of the study: The model foresaw ophthalmopathy a median roughly 6.3 months prior to onset. Researchers found most expanded thyroid clonotypes above 0.001 in blood as well.

The sequenced sample consisted of peripheral blood or thyroid tissue (not recorded which). The origin of this receptor is an adult woman with Graves' disease, either hyperthyroidism or ophthalmopathy (not recorded which). The chain is built from TRBV4-1 and TRBJ1-2; D gene unclear. The chain's CDR3 is CASSPRGMILGYTF. In DNA, the CDR3 is TGCGCCAGCAGCCCCCGGGGAATGATTCTGGGCTACACCTTC.